A single sample is the source of the 2 T cell receptor beta chains below, sequenced in a study of CD8 T cells in ankylosing spondylitis. General observations from the study: It appeared that ankylosing spondylitis blood was characterized by a TCR beta motif of several highly homologous variants.

TCRdb reanalysed the 5' RACE reads using MiXCR and keeps one entry per CDR3 protein. The repertoire holds about 540,000 distinct CDR3 sequences, roughly an eighth seen once, with 6.5% to 7% in the top ten. Their recognized antigens are unknown. Sequencing was done on a sample of blood, either unsorted or a sorted T cell fraction (not recorded which). These TCRs come from a male donor with ankylosing spondylitis.

J is TRBJ2-3 and V is TRBV4-1, with 8 bases lining up with TRBD2. The V and J ends lost 1 base and 1 base, in that order; junction bases with no gene match: 4. Germline lookup yields CDR1 MGHRA and CDR2 YSYEKL. This CDR3 has 16 residues. CDR3 DNA: TGCGCCAGCAGCCAAGCCGCGACTAGCGGCACAGATACGCAGTATTTT. Translated: CASSQAATSGTDTQYF.

V gene TRBV13 combines with J gene TRBJ1-2; 8 positions match TRBD1. The CDR3 is 15 amino acids. The J segment lost 3 bases and the V segment lost 5 bases, leaving 8 bases of the junction unmatched. Germline V gene lookup returns CDR1 PRHDT and CDR2 FYEKMQ (reference sequence). The CDR3 protein is CASSPDRGPYYGYTF. The CDR3 nucleotides read TGTGCCAGCAGCCCCGACAGGGGCCCTTACTATGGCTACACCTTC. The full variable domain, with the rest looked up from reference TRBV13 and TRBJ1-2, is AAGVIQSPRHLIKEKRETATLKCYPIPRHDTVYWYQQGPGQDPQFLISFYEKMQSDKGSIPDRFSAQQFSDYHSELNMSSLELGDSALYFCASSPDRGPYYGYTFGSGTRLTVV.